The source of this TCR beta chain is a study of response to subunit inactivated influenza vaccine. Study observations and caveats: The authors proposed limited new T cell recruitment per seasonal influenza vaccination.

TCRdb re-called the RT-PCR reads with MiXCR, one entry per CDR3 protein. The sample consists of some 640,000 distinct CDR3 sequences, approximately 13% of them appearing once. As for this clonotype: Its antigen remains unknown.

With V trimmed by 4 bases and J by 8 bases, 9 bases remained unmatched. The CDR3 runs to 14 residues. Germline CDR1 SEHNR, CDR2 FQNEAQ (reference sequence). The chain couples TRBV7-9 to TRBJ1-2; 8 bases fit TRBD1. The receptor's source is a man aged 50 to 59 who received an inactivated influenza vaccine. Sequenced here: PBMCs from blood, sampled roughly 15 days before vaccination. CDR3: CASSSQGTGGGYTF. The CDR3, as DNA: TGTGCCAGCAGCTCCCAGGGGACAGGAGGGGGCTACACCTTC.